Listed below are T cell receptor beta chains from one sample, sequenced in a study of OX40 agonist ivuxolimab in advanced cancers. The method was immunoSEQ multiplex PCR; TCRdb's version includes in-frame clones alone and lacks a portion of them. The sample records some 26,000 clones, about three quarters being singletons. The sequencing here drew on CD4+ or CD8+ T cells sorted from blood, taken in a trial of the OX40 agonist ivuxolimab. The receptor set was obtained from an adult with an advanced solid tumor such as melanoma, head and neck, liver or kidney cancer. Each CDR3 is given with its conserved first and last residue. The D gene is left open where the match is weak. Clone size is shown for a subset of rows, as once, few, many or a class of expanded clone.

>NA|TRBJ1-1|TRBV28|NA
CASSYKNTEAFF
TGTGCCAGCAGTTACAAGAACACTGAAGCTTTCTTT
>TRBD1|TRBJ1-5|TRBV6-1|NA
CASLRGTSSNQPQHF
TGTGCCAGCCTCAGGGGGACCTCGAGCAATCAGCCCCAGCATTTT
>NA|TRBJ2-3|TRBV6-6|NA
CASSYLQLSTDTQYF
TGTGCCAGCAGTTACTTACAGCTAAGCACAGATACGCAGTATTTT
>TRBD1|TRBJ2-2|TRBV18|NA
CASSPVGQGRRDTGELFF
TGTGCCAGCTCACCGGTGGGACAGGGGAGACGAGACACCGGGGAGCTGTTTTTT
>TRBD1|TRBJ1-4|TRBV5-1|once
CASSPGTGGLGEKLFF
TGCGCCAGCAGCCCCGGGACAGGGGGCTTGGGGGAAAAACTGTTTTTT
>TRBD1|TRBJ2-1|TRBV7-6|NA
CASSFSGGDEQFF
TGTGCCAGCAGCTTCTCAGGGGGCGATGAGCAGTTCTTC
>NA|TRBJ1-1|TRBV5-8|NA
CAGSLGRVEEAFF
TGTGCCGGCAGCTTAGGTCGTGTGGAGGAAGCTTTCTTT
>TRBD1|TRBJ1-1|TRBV5-1|NA
CASSLVGGNTEAFF
TGCGCCAGCAGCTTGGTAGGGGGCAACACTGAAGCTTTCTTT
>NA|TRBJ1-2|TRBV25-1|NA
CASSAANGYTF
TGTGCCAGCTCCGCGGCTAATGGCTACACCTTC
>NA|TRBJ1-3|TRBV7-3|NA
CASSPGPGKTIYF
TGTGCCAGCAGCCCGGGACCCGGAAAAACCATATATTTT
>TRBD2|TRBJ2-3|TRBV5-1|NA
CASRLGLALTDTQYF
TGCGCCAGCAGATTGGGACTAGCTTTGACAGATACGCAGTATTTT
>NA|TRBJ1-1|TRBV4-1|once
CASSQEHTLGSRAFF
TGCGCCAGCAGCCAAGAGCATACCTTGGGCTCTCGAGCTTTCTTT
>NA|TRBJ1-6|TRBV19|NA
CASSIRGPNSPLHF
TGTGCCAGTAGTATCAGGGGCCCCAATTCACCCCTCCACTTT
>TRBD2|TRBJ2-3|TRBV11-2|NA
CASSLGTRTWGTDTQYF
TGTGCCAGCAGCTTAGGGACTAGAACGTGGGGAACAGATACGCAGTATTTT
>NA|TRBJ2-3|TRBV6-1|NA
CASSTPRGAYDTQYF
TGTGCCAGCAGCACCCCCCGAGGGGCGTACGATACGCAGTATTTT
>TRBD1|TRBJ1-1|TRBV7-9|NA
CASSSDRVRTEAFF
TGTGCCAGCAGCTCCGACAGGGTAAGGACTGAAGCTTTCTTT
>TRBD1|TRBJ2-4|TRBV5-1|NA
CATSRGTGGDIQYF
TGCGCCACCTCCCGAGGGACAGGAGGGGACATTCAGTACTTC